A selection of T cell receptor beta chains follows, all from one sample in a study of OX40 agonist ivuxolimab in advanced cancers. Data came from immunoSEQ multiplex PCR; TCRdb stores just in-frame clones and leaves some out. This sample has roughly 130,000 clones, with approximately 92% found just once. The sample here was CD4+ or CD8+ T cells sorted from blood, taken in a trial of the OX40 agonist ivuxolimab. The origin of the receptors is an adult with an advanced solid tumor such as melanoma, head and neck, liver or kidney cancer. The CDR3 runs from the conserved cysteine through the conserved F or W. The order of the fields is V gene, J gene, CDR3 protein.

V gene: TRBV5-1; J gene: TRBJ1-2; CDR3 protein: CASNPTGANYGYTF
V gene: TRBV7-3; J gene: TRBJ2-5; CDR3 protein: CASSLNSGKGETQYF
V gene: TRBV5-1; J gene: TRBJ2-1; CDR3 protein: CASSPGTGGREQFF
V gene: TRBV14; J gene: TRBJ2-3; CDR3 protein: CASSFGTGDTQYF
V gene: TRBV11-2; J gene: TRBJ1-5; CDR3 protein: CASSLGQNQPQHF
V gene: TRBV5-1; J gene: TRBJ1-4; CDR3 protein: CASSPGQGNEKLFF
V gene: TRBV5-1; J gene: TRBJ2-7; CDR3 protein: CASSQGQGAYYEQYF
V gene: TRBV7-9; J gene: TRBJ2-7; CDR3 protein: CASSPGTKAYEQYF
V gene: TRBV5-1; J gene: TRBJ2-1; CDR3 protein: CASSYPKTSGDYEQFF
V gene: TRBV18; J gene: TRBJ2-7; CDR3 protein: CASSPQGGGGASEQYF
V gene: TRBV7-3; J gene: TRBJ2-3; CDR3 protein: CASSSRGTDTDTQYF
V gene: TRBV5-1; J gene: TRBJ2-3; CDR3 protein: CASSPQAVITDTQYF
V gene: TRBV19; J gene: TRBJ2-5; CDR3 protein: CASSGSGTKETQYF
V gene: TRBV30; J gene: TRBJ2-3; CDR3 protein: CAWGPGTSGLTDTQYF
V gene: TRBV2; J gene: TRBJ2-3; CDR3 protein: CASSEQALNTDTQYF
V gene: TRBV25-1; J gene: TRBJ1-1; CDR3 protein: CASSLWGAGTNTEAFF
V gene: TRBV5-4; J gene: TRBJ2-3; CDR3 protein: CASSLSGGGTDTQYF
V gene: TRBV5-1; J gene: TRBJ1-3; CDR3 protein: CASSRETGQGIGNTIYF
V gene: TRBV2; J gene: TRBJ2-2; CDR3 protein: CASRLGRTNTGELFF
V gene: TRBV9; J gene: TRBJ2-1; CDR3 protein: CASSVTTSGRNNEQFF
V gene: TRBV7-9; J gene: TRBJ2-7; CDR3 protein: CASRYSRVRTYEQYF
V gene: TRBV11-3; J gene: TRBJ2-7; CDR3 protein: CASSLDRGRSNEQYF
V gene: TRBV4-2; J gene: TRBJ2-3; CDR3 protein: CASSQDEREVVGVSDTQYF
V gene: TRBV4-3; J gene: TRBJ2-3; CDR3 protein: CASSQAPGTSGTDTQYF
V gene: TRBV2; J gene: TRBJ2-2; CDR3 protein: CASSVGVLSTGELFF
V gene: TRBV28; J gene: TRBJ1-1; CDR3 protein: CASSLGRYTEAFF
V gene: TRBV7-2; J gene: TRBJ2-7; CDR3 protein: CASSATGYEQYF